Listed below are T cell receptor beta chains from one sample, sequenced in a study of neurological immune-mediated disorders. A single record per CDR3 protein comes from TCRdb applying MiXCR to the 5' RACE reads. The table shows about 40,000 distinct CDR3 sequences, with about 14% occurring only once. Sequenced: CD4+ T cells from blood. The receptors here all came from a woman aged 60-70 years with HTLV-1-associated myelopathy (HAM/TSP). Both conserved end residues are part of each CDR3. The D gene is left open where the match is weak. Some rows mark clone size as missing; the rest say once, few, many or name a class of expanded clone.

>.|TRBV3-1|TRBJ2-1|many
TGTGCCAGCAGCCAAGATGCCCGGGGGCCATACAATGAGCAGTTCTTC
CASSQDARGPYNEQFF
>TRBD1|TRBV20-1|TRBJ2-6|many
TGCAGTGCTAGAGCCGGGACAGGGACTGGGGCCAACGTCCTGACTTTC
CSARAGTGTGANVLTF
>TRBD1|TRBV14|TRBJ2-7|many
TGTGCCAGCAGCCAAGCGTACAGGGGGAAGCAGTACTTC
CASSQAYRGKQYF
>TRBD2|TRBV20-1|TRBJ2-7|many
TGCAGTGCTAGAGGTCTTGGGCTAGCGGGGGGGGTTTACGAGCAGTACTTC
CSARGLGLAGGVYEQYF
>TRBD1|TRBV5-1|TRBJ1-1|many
TGCGCCAGCAGAGGGACAGGGGGGACGGCTGAAGCTTTCTTT
CASRGTGGTAEAFF
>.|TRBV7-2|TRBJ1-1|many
TGTGCCAGCAGCCCAGCAGCGAACACTGAAGCTTTCTTT
CASSPAANTEAFF
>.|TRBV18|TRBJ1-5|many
TGTGCCAGCTCAAGGCAGGAAAATCAGCCCCAGCATTTT
CASSRQENQPQHF
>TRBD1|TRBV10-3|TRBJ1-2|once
TGTGCCATTAGGGACAGTCCGTGGCATGGCTACACCTTC
CAIRDSPWHGYTF
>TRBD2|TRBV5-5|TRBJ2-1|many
TGTGCCAGCAGCTTGGTTCCTCTCTCCGGGGGGGCCTACAATGAGCAGTTCTTC
CASSLVPLSGGAYNEQFF
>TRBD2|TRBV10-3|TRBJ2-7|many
TGTGCCATCAGTGTGTCAGGACTAGCCTACGAGCAGTACTTC
CAISVSGLAYEQYF
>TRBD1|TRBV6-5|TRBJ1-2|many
TGTGCCAGCAGTTCCACGGACAGGGTCACCTTC
CASSSTDRVTF
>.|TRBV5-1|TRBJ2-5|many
TGCGCCAGCCGTCGGTCCCAAGAGACCCAGTACTTC
CASRRSQETQYF
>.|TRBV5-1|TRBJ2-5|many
TGCGCCAGCAGCCCGGGGACTCTACAGACCCAGTACTTC
CASSPGTLQTQYF
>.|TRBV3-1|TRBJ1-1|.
TGTGCCAGCAGCCAAGATCCGGAAAACACTGAAGCTTTCTTT
CASSQDPENTEAFF
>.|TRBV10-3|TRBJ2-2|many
TGTGCCACGGAGGATCCGGTGAACACCGGGGAGCTGTTTTTT
CATEDPVNTGELFF
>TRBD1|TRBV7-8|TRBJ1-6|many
TGTGCCAGCAGGATAACAGGGGGCAGGAGGAATTCACCCCTCCACTTT
CASRITGGRRNSPLHF
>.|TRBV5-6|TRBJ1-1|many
TGTGCCAGCAGCTTCAGGGGTAACGGGGACACTGAAGCTTTCTTT
CASSFRGNGDTEAFF
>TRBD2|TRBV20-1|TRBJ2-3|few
TGCAGTGCTAGAAAACCGTGGGGCGGGGGGGCGAGTACAGATACGCAGTATTTT
CSARKPWGGGASTDTQYF
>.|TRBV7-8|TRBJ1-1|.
TGTGCCAGCAGCTTAGCAGGGTGGCGGACTGAAGCTTTCTTT
CASSLAGWRTEAFF
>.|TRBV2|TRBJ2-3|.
TGTGCCAGCAGTGTTGTAGGGATAGATACGCAGTATTTT
CASSVVGIDTQYF
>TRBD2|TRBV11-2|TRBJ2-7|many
TGTGCCAGCAGCTTAGTTTTCGGCGGGGGCTACGAGCAGTACTTC
CASSLVFGGGYEQYF
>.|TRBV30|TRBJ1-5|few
TGTGCCTGGAGTCCTACGCGGGGGAGTAACAATCAGCCCCAGCATTTT
CAWSPTRGSNNQPQHF
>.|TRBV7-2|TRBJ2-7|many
TGTGCCAGCAGCCTAGCCGGGACTGCTCTTTCCGAGCAGTACTTC
CASSLAGTALSEQYF
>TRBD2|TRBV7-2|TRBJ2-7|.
TGTGCCAGCAGCTTGCGCGTCGGGGGGGCATACGAGCAGTACTTC
CASSLRVGGAYEQYF
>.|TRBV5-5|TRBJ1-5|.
TGTGCCAGCAAACGACGGGAGGGTGGCGATCGCCCCCAGCATTTT
CASKRREGGDRPQHF
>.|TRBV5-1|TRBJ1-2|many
TGCGCCAGCAGCTTGGCCCCCGGGGAGAACTATGGCTACACCTTC
CASSLAPGENYGYTF
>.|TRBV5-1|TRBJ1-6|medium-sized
TGCGCCAGCAGCTTAGAGGGGAACAATTCACCCCTCCACTTT
CASSLEGNNSPLHF
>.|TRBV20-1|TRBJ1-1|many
TGCAGTGCTAGAATGGGGAACACTGAAGCTTTCTTT
CSARMGNTEAFF
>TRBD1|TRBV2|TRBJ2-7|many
TGTGCCAGCAGTGAAGATAAAGGAGGACTAGATACAGGGGGCGTGGGGTACGAGCAGTACTTC
CASSEDKGGLDTGGVGYEQYF
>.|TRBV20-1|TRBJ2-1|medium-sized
TGCAGTGCTAGAGACTGGGGACGACTCTCCGACAGGGAGCAGTTCTTC
CSARDWGRLSDREQFF
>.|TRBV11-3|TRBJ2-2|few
TGTGCCAGCAGCTTAAACGGGATCGTCGGCGGGGAGCTGTTTTTT
CASSLNGIVGGELFF
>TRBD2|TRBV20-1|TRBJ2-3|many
TGCAGTGCTAACCCTGGACTAGCGGGGGCCGGGACAGCAGATACGCAGTATTTT
CSANPGLAGAGTADTQYF
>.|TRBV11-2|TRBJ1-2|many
TGTGCCAGCAGCTTACGTTTCGAGGGCGGTTATGGCTACACCTTC
CASSLRFEGGYGYTF
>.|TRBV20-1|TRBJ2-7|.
TGCAGTGCTAGAGAAGAGGGCGAGCAGTACTTC
CSAREEGEQYF
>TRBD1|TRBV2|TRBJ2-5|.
TGTGCCAGCAGTAGGGACAGTAAAGAGACCCAGTACTTC
CASSRDSKETQYF
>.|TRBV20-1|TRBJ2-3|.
TGCAGTCCAAAGGGAGGGGGTCAAGGCACAGATACGCAGTATTTT
CSPKGGGQGTDTQYF
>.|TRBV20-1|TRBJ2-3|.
TGCAGTGCTAGGGACATCGGGACAGATACGCAGTATTTT
CSARDIGTDTQYF